This T cell receptor beta chain was captured in a study of cytomegalovirus exposure and HLA in healthy donors (dated by TCRdb to about 2017). In terms of the full investigation: According to an earlier analysis of several hundred of the donors, about 180 million T cells yielded roughly 110 million unique TCR beta sequences and more than 250 Gb of sequence data. The study combined high-throughput TCR immunosequencing, statistical association of individual TCRs with disease status, and machine learning to predict cytomegalovirus infection status. Several DR-DQ haplotypes were treated as single units for association and clustering because of strong linkage in the cohort. Using immunosequencing, the study profiled T cell repertoires from around 670 subjects and related those repertoires to cytomegalovirus serostatus. HLA typing covered class I and class II loci at four-digit resolution. Alongside the repertoire data, information on donor age, sex, ethnicity and CMV serostatus was compiled. The study aimed to test whether signatures of past pathogen exposure could be identified by cataloging public T cell receptors. In a later genetic analysis, genome-wide SNP genotypes for about 60% of the 666 donors were used, and that subset was treated as a discovery cohort. About 300 gigabases of sequencing data and tens of millions of unique TCR sequences were included in an early release covering 550 to 800 HLA-typed donors. Among about 370 genotyped donors of the cohort, an average of about 240,000 unique TCR beta nucleotide sequences was sequenced per donor, of which about 20% were non-productive. An earlier analysis of 587 of the donors applied high-throughput TCR beta sequencing to assess whether each TCR beta V gene segment acted as functional or pseudogenic. Among the roughly 430 genotyped donors, under 90% belonged to the genetic ancestry cluster associated with self-reported Caucasian donors. To study patterns of TCR occurrence, a later analysis re-analyzed previously published TCR beta repertoires from around 670 donors and added high-resolution HLA genotyping. Every discovery cohort repertoire had been produced on one sequencing platform. In the later analysis, no new phenotypic data were used to find candidate immune exposures; instead, reliance was placed on TCR beta sequences and their occurrence across donors. The number of typed donors differed by locus: roughly 620-640 for A, B, C, DRB1 and DQB1; about 520 for DQA1; approximately 600 for DPA1; and some 470 for DPB1. In addition to the first cohort of approximately 670 subjects, a separate validation cohort of 120 different subjects was used. What the work shows at the level of the full study, not this receptor alone: HLA typing was unavailable for some donors at each locus, so association tests used only the typed subset. About 15 rarely observed V segments, including chromosome 9 orphons, were excluded from the earlier analysis of about 500 of the donors because counts were too low. According to a later analysis, most CMV-associated TCR beta chains appeared to be HLA-restricted, and the HLA associations seemed to be driven largely by CMV exposure. A later analysis associated about 17,000 TCR beta sequences with specific HLA alleles at a false discovery rate of 0.05. According to a later genetic analysis, donors in an Asian-associated ancestry cluster had fewer N-insertions in productive TCRs than the approximately 690-donor mean. Strong co-occurrence of HLA alleles, especially DR and DQ, made assigning TCR associations to individual alleles difficult. An association between a missense DCLRE1C variant and V-gene and J-gene trimming of TCR beta chains was found in a later genetic analysis and replicated in an independent cohort. Broadly in line with IMGT annotations, most TCR beta V segments showed up in productive rearrangements about 90% or about 30% of the time in an earlier analysis of under 700 of the donors. Sequencing depth was assumed to be roughly uniform across donors in the presence/absence analyses, though that assumption may not hold. In a later analysis, the rate of TCR association differed among HLA loci, with DRB1 alleles having the most associated TCRs and HLA-C alleles having the fewest. Linkage disequilibrium might explain the correlated functional status among segregating V segments, but an unknown experimental factor could not be ruled out. Cytomegalovirus status was reported to be diagnosed by the classifier with high specificity and sensitivity in both the original and validation cohorts. In vitro tests confirmed that three of the cytomegalovirus-associated TCR beta chains recognize cytomegalovirus antigens. Because the 87-base-pair reads could not distinguish some IMGT-functional V segments, including TRBV6-2 and TRBV6-3, those segments were excluded. The sequencing pipeline was judged likely to have produced a cluster of highly shared sequence variants as a technical artifact. A further reported finding was that TCR beta sequences accurately predicted the HLA-A and HLA-B alleles for most subjects in the first cohort. A total of roughly 160 TCR beta chains were listed by the study as associated with cytomegalovirus. The authors suggested that the approach could potentially be extended to other disease states and immunological phenotypes. A later analysis reported that several top co-occurrence clusters appeared linked to parvovirus B19, influenza, CMV and Epstein-Barr virus. Most TCR sequences were observed very rarely across donors, whereas some public TCRs were present in many individuals. A later analysis found that HLA-associated TCR beta chains were more clonally expanded and had lower generation probabilities than equally common non-associated chains. This cohort had only TCR beta chains sequenced, and the lack of alpha or paired-chain data limited which features could be detected. CMV serostatus was the only immune exposure information available for the cohort.

This clone was observed a handful of times. Its specific antigen is unknown. Base qualities are not recorded, but no much larger clone differs from it by a single base. The cohort consisted of some 730 healthy bone marrow donors. At the time of sampling, every cohort member was nominally healthy, though immune exposures that went unrecorded were likely present. The donor was CMV seronegative and belonged to the group of 320 or so seronegative cohort members. A peripheral blood sample was provided by each donor, and peripheral blood mononuclear cells were used for TCR beta sequencing. Genomic DNA extraction from the blood cell samples was performed with the Qiagen DNeasy Blood Extraction Kit. The receptor library was made with the immunoSEQ multiplex PCR assay. For the multiplex PCR, a mixture combining 60 forward primers for TCR Vbeta segments and 13 reverse primers for TCR Jbeta segments was used. Amplification of the CDR3 region of rearranged TCR beta genes was performed with a multiplex PCR assay on genomic DNA. Amplified TCR beta libraries were sequenced as 87-base-pair reads on the Illumina HiSeq System. Processing in the source paper ran as follows. A later analysis tallied tens of millions of unique TCR beta chains across the 666 repertoires, and around 12 million of those chains were shared by two or more donors. Raw reads were error-corrected and collapsed into unique sequences with a nearest-neighbor algorithm that merged closely related sequences to remove PCR and sequencing errors. CDR3 sequences were aligned to IMGT reference sequences to assign V, D and J gene segments. For a sequence to be retained, at least a six-nucleotide match to both a V gene segment and a J gene segment was required. A rearrangement counted as productive if the CDR3 had no stop codons and remained in frame with V and J, and every other rearrangement counted as non-productive. CDR3 was defined according to IMGT convention as the region running from the second conserved V-encoded cysteine to the conserved J-encoded phenylalanine. Sequences without an unambiguous match to a single V gene segment were excluded from the earlier analysis of 450 to 750 of the donors. In an earlier analysis of almost 600 of the donors, a V segment was called functional when productive rearrangements were above 56.7%, and segregating when the standard deviation between donors exceeded 5%. A statistical classification framework was built to diagnose cytomegalovirus status from the catalog of TCR beta chain sequences. A later analysis assigned V and J genes by comparing TCR nucleotide sequences with IMGT/GENE-DB human TR gene sequences. The TCRdist pipeline was used in a later analysis to assign CDR3 sequences and most-parsimonious VDJ recombination scenarios. In a later analysis, each TCR beta chain was defined by its CDR3 amino acid sequence together with its V-gene family, and reads lacking a unique V-gene family were excluded. In a later analysis, 450 to 600 highly shared, low-generation-probability nucleotide sequences were removed to address suspected cross-contamination and a sequencing artifact. In a later analysis, a clonal expansion index was calculated for each public chain from normalized within-repertoire ranks of inferred template counts. In a later analysis, generation probabilities were computed with a VDJ recombination model fitted to out-of-frame rearrangements, and the resulting probabilities were checked against IGoR. A later analysis scored TCR-TCR, TCR-HLA and TCR-CMV co-occurrence with hypergeometric tests, applying a repertoire-size bias correction to TCR pairs. False discovery rates were estimated in a later analysis by permuting HLA or CMV assignments 20 times. A later analysis grouped co-occurring TCRs with DBSCAN, adding TCRdist sequence similarity when clustering within HLA-allele-positive subsets. Repertoires with fewer than 30,000 or more than 120,000 public chains were left out of co-occurrence clustering, as were about 5 repertoires with anomalous nucleotide sharing. TCRdb took over this immuneACCESS table, retaining in-frame rearrangements with V and J assigned. Such tables are incomplete; in checked studies, under half of the missing clones stem from an unresolved V gene, and the remainder is unexplained. V, J and clone size are taken as reported in that table, and D and trimming were inferred from the DNA itself. The sample records some 150,000 clones, over 8% of which are singletons. In total, the top ten clones hold about 2% of the sample.

Including cysteine and phenylalanine, the CDR3 has 13 amino acids. The DNA shown is the 39-base CDR3, in frame from base 1. V drops 3 bases and J drops 10 bases, leaving 12 bases in between. Per the germline V gene, SNHLY is the CDR1 and FYNNEI is the CDR2. Sequencing was performed on PBMCs. The receptor was derived from a male donor in good health and CMV-seronegative. The receptor chain draws on TRBV2 and TRBJ1-4; too little of a D gene remains to name it. The CDR3 in this case is CASSEGRFAKLFF. The sequenced DNA is TGTGCCAGCAGTGAGGGGAGATTTGCAAAACTGTTTTTT.